There are a few counts of the clone carrying this T cell receptor (beta chain). Its antigen is undetermined. 5'RACE, which relied on constant-segment primers, yielded TCR alpha and TCR beta cDNA libraries carrying sample barcodes and UMIs. Via MiXCR, TCRdb re-called the 5' RACE reads, giving one row per CDR3 protein. The sample yields about 560,000 distinct CDR3 sequences, about a fifth seen once. The data derive from a study of T-cell memory formation after mild COVID-19. Findings and limits, study-wide: Some clones that responded turned up in pre-infection memory, which suggests that cross-reactive memory joined in. Later expanders leaned CD4+, whereas clones that contracted between day 15 and 85 were balanced CD4/CD8.

Trimming stripped 6 bases from V and 3 bases from J, with 15 bases between. The CDR3 spans 14 residues. The V and J genes are TRBV12-3 or TRBV12-4 and TRBJ2-7; no firm D call. Sequencing used PBMCs or a T cell subset sorted from them (not recorded which). This receptor was taken from an adult woman who had mild COVID-19 (a few samples of this study predate the infection). Cell type and time point are not known. CDR3 DNA sequence: TGTGCCAGCAGCCCCCCCGATTCTTTCTACGAGCAGTACTTC. Translated: CASSPPDSFYEQYF.